This entry lists 2 T cell receptor beta chains sequenced from one sample in a study of blood T cells in healthy people across ages. Through a sample-barcoded 5' primer and a J-beta primer mix, a second PCR was run for roughly 7 to 12 cycles. TCRdb reprocessed the 5' RACE reads via MiXCR and lists one record per CDR3 protein. Here the sample spans about 830,000 distinct CDR3 sequences, nearly 60% being singletons. Sequenced: blood. The receptors shown here come from a young man in good health.

The chain joins TRBV10-3 to TRBJ2-7, with D perhaps matching TRBD2 (6 bases). CDR3 length equals 14 residues. Between the trimmed V and J ends, which lost 6 bases and 4 bases, there was a span of 16 bases. Germline V gene lookup returns CDR1 ENHRY and CDR2 SYGVKD. For the CDR3, the DNA is TGTGCCATCAGAGGGGACTCCCGGGGATACGAGCAGTACTTC. Translated, it gives CAIRGDSRGYEQYF.

A note on this clonotype: Mismatch with germline at one junction end may stem from a read error. This chain uses TRBV24-1 with TRBJ2-3; 7 bases map to TRBD1. Germline V gives CDR1 KGHDR, CDR2 SFDVKD. CDR3 length: 14 amino acids. The CDR3 DNA reads as TGTACCACGGGGTCCGGGACAGCACAAGATACGCAGTATTTT. This translates into CTTGSGTAQDTQYF.